Detailed here is one T cell receptor (beta chain). Trimming pared 8 bases from V and 3 bases from J, leaving 14 bases between. The germline gives CDR1 SQVTM, CDR2 ANQGSEA. This CDR3 is built from 14 residues. This record comes from a study of T-cell reconstitution after alpha-beta-depleted transplantation in children. This sample's TCRbeta library carried unique molecular identifier barcodes. One entry per CDR3 protein, called by TCRdb with MiXCR from the PCR reads. Here the sample spans 400,000 to 450,000 distinct CDR3 sequences, roughly 44% being singletons. This receptor was taken from a girl aged 2-9 years with aplastic anemia, due to receive a stem cell transplant. Source: PBMCs, taken before TCRalphabeta/CD19-depleted stem cell transplant. This chain joins TRBV29-1 and TRBJ2-6; D is undetermined. The CDR3 loop is CSPIREDGANVLTF. The CDR3 coding sequence is TGCAGCCCGATTAGGGAAGATGGGGCCAACGTCCTGACTTTC.